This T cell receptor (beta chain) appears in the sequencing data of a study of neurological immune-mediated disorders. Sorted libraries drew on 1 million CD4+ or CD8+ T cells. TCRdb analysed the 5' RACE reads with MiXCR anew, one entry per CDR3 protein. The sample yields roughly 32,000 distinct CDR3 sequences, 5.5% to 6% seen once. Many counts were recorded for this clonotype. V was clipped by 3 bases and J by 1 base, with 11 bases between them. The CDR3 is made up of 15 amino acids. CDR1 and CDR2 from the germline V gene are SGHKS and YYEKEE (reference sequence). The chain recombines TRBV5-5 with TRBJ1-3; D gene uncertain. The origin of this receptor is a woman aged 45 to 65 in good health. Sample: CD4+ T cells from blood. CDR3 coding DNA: TGTGCCAGCAGCTCAACGGTTGGATCTGGAAACACCATATATTTT. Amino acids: CASSSTVGSGNTIYF.